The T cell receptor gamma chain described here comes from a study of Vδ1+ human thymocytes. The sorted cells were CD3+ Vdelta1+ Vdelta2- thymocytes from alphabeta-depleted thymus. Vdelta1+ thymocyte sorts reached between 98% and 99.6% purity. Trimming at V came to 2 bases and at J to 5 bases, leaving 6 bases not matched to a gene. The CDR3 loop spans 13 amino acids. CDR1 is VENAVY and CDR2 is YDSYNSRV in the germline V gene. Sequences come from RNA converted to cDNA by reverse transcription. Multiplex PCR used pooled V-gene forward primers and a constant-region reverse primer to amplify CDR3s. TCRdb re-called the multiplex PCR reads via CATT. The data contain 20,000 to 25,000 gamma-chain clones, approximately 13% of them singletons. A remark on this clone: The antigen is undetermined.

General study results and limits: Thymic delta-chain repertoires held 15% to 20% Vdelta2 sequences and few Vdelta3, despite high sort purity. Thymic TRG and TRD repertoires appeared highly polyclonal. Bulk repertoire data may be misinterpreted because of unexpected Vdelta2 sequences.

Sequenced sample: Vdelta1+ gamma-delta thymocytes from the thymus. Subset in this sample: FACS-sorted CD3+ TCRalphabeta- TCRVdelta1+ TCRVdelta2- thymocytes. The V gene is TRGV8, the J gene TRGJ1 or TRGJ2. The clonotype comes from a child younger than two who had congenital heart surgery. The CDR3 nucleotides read TGTGCCACCTGGGATAAAGGTCATTATAAGAAACTCTTT. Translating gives CATWDKGHYKKLF.